The clone carrying this T cell receptor beta chain appeared once. No antigen is known for it. This sample is drawn from a study of graft-versus-host responses after intestinal transplantation. Study-wide background: Among the recipients, transplants were multivisceral, liver-intestinal, or isolated intestinal.

Sequencing was performed with immunoSEQ multiplex PCR; in TCRdb, only in-frame clones are kept and a portion is missing. Among 80,000 to 100,000 clones listed, roughly 91% were seen once. The germline V gene has CDR1 SGHTA and CDR2 FQGNSA. CDR3 length: 17 amino acids. V dropped 0 bases and J dropped 1 base, with 10 bases sitting between them. General study findings and limits: Researchers found peak circulating GvH clone levels linked to early post-transplant HvG declines. Recipient marrow held GvH clones, some first seen in ileum or blood. Graft-donor T cell macrochimerism coincided with high graft-versus-host to host-versus-graft clonal ratios in allografts.

The chain carries TRBV7-2 and TRBJ2-6, with D possibly being TRBD1 (6 bases). This receptor was obtained from a human donor who was the organ donor for an intestinal transplant. The sequenced sample was unstimulated CD4+ T cells sorted from spleen or lymph node cells, obtained before transplant. The CDR3 region has the DNA TGTGCCAGCAGCTTAGCGGTTACAGGGTCTGGGGCCAACGTCCTGACTTTC. Protein sequence: CASSLAVTGSGANVLTF.